These 31 T cell receptor beta chains came from one sample sequenced in a study of response to subunit inactivated influenza vaccine. TCRdb recomputed calls from the RT-PCR reads with MiXCR, one row per CDR3 protein. The sample records about 540,000 distinct CDR3 sequences, approximately 20% being singletons. These same data were also listed under a study on T cells expressing NK-cell markers. As that report states: TCR beta libraries carry UMIs added by 5'RACE template switching.

Sequenced here: CD4+ T cells sorted from PBMCs, sampled 11 to 12 days after vaccination. The receptors were gathered from a man over 45 who received an inactivated influenza vaccine.

This clonotype was seen only a few times. The V and J genes are TRBV7-2 and TRBJ2-3; no definite D call. This CDR3 comprises 16 residues. Germline CDR1 reads SGHTA; CDR2 reads FQGNSA. V lost 2 bases and J lost 1, with 13 bases in between. The CDR3 region is CASSLLRTQGTDTQYF. In DNA, the CDR3 is TGTGCCAGCAGCTTACTTCGGACCCAAGGCACAGATACGCAGTATTTT.

This clonotype was seen more than once but under ten times. This chain uses TRBV5-1 with TRBJ2-7; TRBD1 agrees at 7 bases. Germline V gives CDR1 SGHRS, CDR2 YFSETQ. This CDR3 has 15 amino acids. Unmatched junction bases numbered 14, after V lost 5 bases and J lost 6 bases. The CDR3 coding sequence is TGCGCCAGCAGTGTGGCACCGGGACAGAGTCTCGAGCAGTACTTC. Protein: CASSVAPGQSLEQYF.

On this clonotype itself: A read error may explain this, as a much larger clone is one base away. The chain is built from TRBV12-3 or TRBV12-4 and TRBJ1-5; TRBD1 is a possible D gene (6 bases). The length of the CDR3 is 15 residues. CDR3 sequence reads: CASRVGGPYNRPQHF. CDR3 coding DNA: TGTGCCAGCAGGGTGGGGGGCCCCTACAATCGGCCCCAGCATTTT.

This chain joins TRBV12-3 or TRBV12-4 and TRBJ2-1; the D gene is possibly TRBD2 (6 bases). V lost 6 bases and J lost 13, with 16 bases in between. The CDR3 has 12 amino acids. The CDR3 DNA is TGTGCCAGCAGGAACGCGGGACTCCCACAGTTCTTC. It is translated as CASRNAGLPQFF.

This clonotype was detected only a few times. V and J are TRBV6-1 and TRBJ2-5; the match to TRBD1 covers 7 bases. Germline CDR1 is MNHNS and CDR2 is SASEGT. The CDR3 consists of 16 residues. The V segment lost 6 bases and the J segment 0 bases; nucleotides outside the gene matches: 10. The CDR3 region is CASRTTGTAYQETQYF. The DNA for the CDR3 is TGTGCCAGCAGAACCACCGGGACAGCGTACCAAGAGACCCAGTACTTC.

This chain connects TRBV7-8 to TRBJ2-3, with 9 bases lining up with TRBD2. This CDR3 has 16 amino acids. Per germline, CDR1 SGHVS and CDR2 FQNEAQ. With V trimmed by 2 bases and J by 3 bases, 6 bases remained unmatched. CDR3 region: CASSLTSSGKTDTQYF. The CDR3 coding sequence is TGTGCCAGCAGCTTAACGTCTAGCGGGAAAACAGATACGCAGTATTTT.

This clonotype has more than one count but fewer than ten. The chain recombines TRBV21-1 with TRBJ1-5; the table's D call of TRBD1 was not tested on the DNA. TRBV21-1 is a pseudogene locus. The CDR3 is 18 amino acids. CDR3 DNA sequence: TGTGCCAGCATCAGATCCGGGACAGAAGTATTCGGCGGTCAGCCCCAGCATTTT. Residues: CASIRSGTEVFGGQPQHF.

V usage is TRBV15 and J usage is TRBJ2-3; 12 bases match TRBD2. The V segment lost 2 bases and the J segment 5 bases; nucleotides outside the gene matches: 5. The CDR3 consists of 16 residues. Germline CDR1 and CDR2: LNHNV and YYDKDF (reference sequence). This CDR3 is CATSRSLGLAGDTQYF. The CDR3 DNA reads as TGTGCCACCAGCAGATCATTGGGACTAGCGGGAGATACGCAGTATTTT.

The rearrangement joins TRBV21-1 to TRBJ2-3; the table's D call TRBD2 went unverified against the DNA. TRBV21-1 is a pseudogene locus. The CDR3 totals 19 residues. In nucleotides, the CDR3 is TGTGCCAGCAGCAAAGGAGGACTAGCGGGAGGGCCGGGGCTAGATACGCAGTATTTT. The encoded protein is CASSKGGLAGGPGLDTQYF.

The chain links TRBV6-2 or TRBV6-3 to TRBJ1-2, with 9 bases aligning to TRBD1. This CDR3 region has 14 residues. J was trimmed by 4 bases and V by 6 bases; bases with no gene match: 6. Germline CDR1 and CDR2: MNHEY and SVGEGT. This chain's CDR3 is CASRGTGSTYGYTF. The CDR3 nucleotides read TGTGCCAGCAGAGGGACAGGGTCGACCTATGGCTACACCTTC.

At least ten counts were recorded for this clonotype. The CDR3 nucleotides read TGCAGCGTTACCCCCGGGACAGATAATTCACCCCTCCACTTT. This sequence encodes CSVTPGTDNSPLHF. This rearrangement joins TRBV29-1 to TRBJ1-6; 7 bases align to TRBD1. The V gene's germline CDR1 is SQVTM and CDR2 ANQGSEA. The CDR3 extends over 14 amino acids. Trimming took 5 bases from V and 5 from J; bases not matched to a gene: 6. Based on the CDR3 plus reference TRBV29-1 and TRBJ1-6, the full variable domain is SAVISQKPSRDICQRGTSLTIQCQVDSQVTMMFWYRQQPGQSLTLIATANQGSEATYESGFVIDKFPISRPNLTFSTLTVSNMSPEDSSIYLCSVTPGTDNSPLHFGNGTRLTVT.

This rearrangement joins TRBV6-2 or TRBV6-3 to TRBJ1-5, with a weak D call TRBD1 (5 bases). With 2 bases removed from V and 5 bases from J, the gap between germline ends came to 13 bases. Germline loops: CDR1 MNHEY, CDR2 SVGEGT. This CDR3 is built from 15 residues. CDR3 protein: CASSYNGQGHQPQHF. CDR3 in DNA: TGTGCCAGCAGTTACAATGGCCAGGGCCATCAGCCCCAGCATTTT.

This clonotype was seen more than once but under ten times. The gene calls are TRBV15 and TRBJ2-5; the D is unclear. Germline lookup yields CDR1 LNHNV and CDR2 YYDKDF (reference sequence). Trimming pared 0 bases from V and 2 bases from J, leaving 4 bases between. This CDR3 is 13 amino acids long. In DNA, the CDR3 is TGTGCCACCAGCAGAGATCTGCAAGAGACCCAGTACTTC. Translating gives CATSRDLQETQYF.

In DNA form, the CDR3 reads TGTGCCAGCAGCTTAGCTGCGGCCAACGCTGAAGCTTTCTTT. This translates into CASSLAAANAEAFF. The chain employs TRBV7-2 and TRBJ1-1, with D hard to call. V lost 0 bases to trimming and J lost 6 bases, with 11 bases between them. The CDR3 runs 14 residues. The germline V gene has CDR1 SGHTA and CDR2 FQGNSA. Based on the CDR3 plus reference TRBV7-2 and TRBJ1-1, the full variable domain is GAGVSQSPSNKVTEKGKDVELRCDPISGHTALYWYRQSLGQGLEFLIYFQGNSAPDKSGLPSDRFSAERTGGSVSTLTIQRTQQEDSAVYLCASSLAAANAEAFFGQGTRLTVV.

The V and J genes are TRBV6-1 and TRBJ2-7; D ambiguous. CDR3 size: 16 residues. In germline, CDR1 is MNHNS, CDR2 SASEGT. With 6 bases removed from V and 5 bases from J, the gap between germline ends came to 23 bases. The CDR3 DNA is TGTGCCAGCAGCTCCTTAGTGGCGGTTTGGATGAACGAGCAGTACTTC. This codes for CASSSLVAVWMNEQYF.

The gene calls are TRBV11-1 and TRBJ2-7, with 7 bases matching TRBD2. Germline loops: CDR1 SGHAT, CDR2 FQDESV (reference sequence). CDR3 length: 13 residues. Germline trimming cut 3 bases from V and 6 bases from J; bases unmatched to any gene: 5. CDR3 region: CASSFAGVPEQYF. In DNA form, the CDR3 reads TGTGCCAGCAGCTTCGCGGGAGTCCCCGAGCAGTACTTC.

The gene calls are TRBV3-1 and TRBJ2-7, with D tentatively TRBD1 (6 bases). V lost 9 bases and J lost 1, with 7 bases in between. The CDR3 is made up of 11 amino acids. Germline V gene lookup returns CDR1 LGHDT and CDR2 YNNKEL (reference sequence). CDR3 DNA sequence: TGTGCCAGTGGACAGTCCTACGAGCAGTACTTC. Translating gives CASGQSYEQYF.

This clonotype was recorded many times. The rearrangement links TRBV5-4 to TRBJ2-3; possible D gene TRBD2, 5 bases. Deletions cut 9 bases from V and 7 bases from J, with 18 bases between. The CDR3 runs to 13 residues. Germline assignment: CDR1 SGHNT and CDR2 YYREEE (reference sequence). CDR3 bases: TGTGCCACCACGGGATTGGGCCTGAATACGCAGTATTTT. Protein product: CATTGLGLNTQYF.

This clonotype has only a few counts. The chain is built from TRBV5-1 and TRBJ2-1; D is unresolved. V lost 0 bases and J 6 bases, leaving 4 bases between the germline ends. Germline assignment: CDR1 SGHRS and CDR2 YFSETQ. There are 12 residues in the CDR3. In nucleotides, the CDR3 is TGCGCCAGCAGCTTGGGTTTCAATGAGCAGTTCTTC. Its translation: CASSLGFNEQFF. Complete variable domain (other parts from reference TRBV5-1 and TRBJ2-1): KAGVTQTPRYLIKTRGQQVTLSCSPISGHRSVSWYQQTPGQGLQFLFEYFSETQRNKGNFPGRFSGRQFSNSRSEMNVSTLELGDSALYLCASSLGFNEQFFGPGTRLTVL.

In this sample, this clonotype turned up a few times. The V gene is TRBV20-1, the J gene TRBJ2-7; the D gene could be TRBD1 or TRBD2 (6 bases each). The germline CDR1 and CDR2 sequences are DFQATT and SNEGSKA (reference sequence). The CDR3 runs to 13 residues. V was trimmed by 6 bases and J by 3 bases, leaving 15 bases between them. The CDR3 sequence is CSATGQGGYEQYF. Here the CDR3 DNA reads TGCAGTGCCACAGGGCAGGGAGGCTACGAGCAGTACTTC.

The rearrangement joins TRBV12-3 or TRBV12-4 to TRBJ1-5; unclear D gene. CDR3 size: 13 residues. V lost 6 bases, J lost 5 bases, and 11 bases lay in between. DNA of the CDR3: TGTGCCAGCAGGTTCACCGGAGATCAGCCCCAGCATTTT. As protein: CASRFTGDQPQHF.

There are a few counts of this clonotype. This chain connects TRBV5-1 to TRBJ2-1; D is perhaps TRBD2 (6 bases). Germline CDR1 reads SGHRS; CDR2 reads YFSETQ. Trimming removed 5 bases at V and 4 bases at J, with 16 bases between. This CDR3 comprises 15 residues. For the CDR3, the DNA is TGCGCCAGCAGGGTCCAGGGAGGAGAGTACAATGAGCAGTTCTTC. Its protein product is CASRVQGGEYNEQFF.

This clonotype was counted between two and nine times. The chain couples TRBV20-1 to TRBJ1-6, with D possibly matching TRBD1 (6 bases). Trimming stripped 2 bases from V and 9 bases from J, with 17 bases between. This CDR3 contains 15 residues. Germline V lookup: CDR1 DFQATT, CDR2 SNEGSKA (reference sequence). DNA for the CDR3: TGCAGTGCTAGAACCCAGGGGACGGGGGGTTCACCCCTCCACTTT. Translating it yields CSARTQGTGGSPLHF.

This clonotype showed up just once. The V and J genes are TRBV5-1 and TRBJ1-1; D possibly corresponds to TRBD1 (6 bases). The CDR3 length is 14 residues. V lost 3 bases and J 3 bases, leaving 12 bases between the germline ends. Per germline, CDR1 SGHRS and CDR2 YFSETQ. CDR3 bases: TGCGCCAGCAGCTCATTATACAGGGACACTGAAGCTTTCTTT. It encodes CASSSLYRDTEAFF.

This chain connects TRBV10-3 to TRBJ2-1, with 8 bases identical to TRBD1. Germline assignment: CDR1 ENHRY and CDR2 SYGVKD. The CDR3 contains 13 residues. Trimming at V came to 5 bases and at J to 6 bases, leaving 3 bases not matched to a gene. CDR3 DNA: TGTGCCATCAGTAGTACAGGGGGCAATGAGCAGTTCTTC. It is translated as CAISSTGGNEQFF.

The chain links TRBV18 to TRBJ1-5, with D tentatively TRBD1 (5 bases). CDR1 is KGHSH and CDR2 is LQKENI in the germline V gene. CDR3 length: 16 residues. Trimming took 3 bases from V and 0 from J, leaving 12 bases between them. The CDR3 DNA reads TGTGCCAGCTCACCGTCGACAGTCAATAGCAATCAGCCCCAGCATTTT. Its translation: CASSPSTVNSNQPQHF.

V usage is TRBV6-2 or TRBV6-3 and J usage is TRBJ1-5, with D maybe TRBD1 (5 bases). Germline V CDR1 and CDR2: MNHEY, SVGEGT. This CDR3 has 13 residues. Trimming left V 4 bases short and J 4 bases short, with 8 bases between. The CDR3 sequence is CASSWTLNQPQHF. Here the CDR3 DNA reads TGTGCCAGCAGTTGGACACTAAATCAGCCCCAGCATTTT.

This rearrangement joins TRBV6-5 to TRBJ1-2; D uncertain. V dropped 4 bases and J dropped 3 bases, with 15 bases sitting between them. This CDR3 contains 15 residues. The germline V gene has CDR1 MNHEY and CDR2 SVGAGI. The chain's CDR3 is CASSSATSGDYGYTF. The CDR3, as DNA: TGTGCCAGCAGTTCTGCCACTTCAGGCGACTATGGCTACACCTTC.

The rearrangement joins TRBV20-1 to TRBJ2-4; weak D call: TRBD1 (7 bases). The ends were cut back, 0 bases at V and 12 bases at J, with 18 bases in the middle. This CDR3 contains 14 residues. Germline CDR1 DFQATT, CDR2 SNEGSKA (reference sequence). In DNA form, the CDR3 reads TGCAGTGCTAGAGAGGGACTCCTGGAGGGGGCTCAGTACTTC. Amino acids: CSAREGLLEGAQYF.

The chain joins TRBV15 to TRBJ2-1; TRBD2 matches 12 bases. The V and J ends lost 1 base and 3 bases, in that order; junction bases with no gene match: 7. The CDR3 is 18 amino acids. CDR1 LNHNV and CDR2 YYDKDF come from the germline V gene (reference sequence). CDR3 sequence (DNA): TGTGCCACCAGCAGAGGGGTGACTAGCGGGAGAGGCTACAATGAGCAGTTCTTC. Translated, it gives CATSRGVTSGRGYNEQFF.

The gene calls are TRBV6-1 and TRBJ2-7, with 9 bases identical to TRBD1. Germline V gene lookup returns CDR1 MNHNS and CDR2 SASEGT. The CDR3 contains 12 residues. The ends lost 8 bases at V and 3 bases at J; junction bases unmatched: 2. The CDR3 loop reads CASGTGYYEQYF. The CDR3 DNA reads TGTGCCAGCGGGACAGGGTACTACGAGCAGTACTTC.